This T cell receptor beta chain was sequenced in a study of cytomegalovirus exposure and HLA in healthy donors. Study information: Earlier work reported 117 million unique TCR beta sequences from about 200 million T cells. Whole-study findings and limits: Later work found that TCR association rates differed between HLA loci; DRB1 had the most and HLA-C the fewest. Later on, an analysis found that several of the most significant clusters appeared to be linked to common viral pathogens, which included parvovirus B19.

Vbeta (60) and Jbeta (13) primers were used in the PCR. TCRdb's copy holds only in-frame clones and misses some; the assay was immunoSEQ multiplex PCR. This table has fewer than 200,000 clones, approximately 80% appearing once. V was clipped by 0 bases and J by 3 bases, with 8 bases between them. Germline V CDR1 and CDR2: GTSNPN, SVGIG (reference sequence). CDR3 length: 13 amino acids. Points on this clone: Its specificity is unknown.

Sequencing was done on a sample of PBMCs. J is TRBJ1-2 and V is TRBV30; TRBD1 might be the D (6 bases). This sequence originates from a man aged 25-45 years in good health and CMV-seropositive. CDR3 protein: CAWSVGQHYGYTF. CDR3 nucleotides: TGTGCCTGGAGTGTCGGACAGCACTATGGCTACACCTTC.